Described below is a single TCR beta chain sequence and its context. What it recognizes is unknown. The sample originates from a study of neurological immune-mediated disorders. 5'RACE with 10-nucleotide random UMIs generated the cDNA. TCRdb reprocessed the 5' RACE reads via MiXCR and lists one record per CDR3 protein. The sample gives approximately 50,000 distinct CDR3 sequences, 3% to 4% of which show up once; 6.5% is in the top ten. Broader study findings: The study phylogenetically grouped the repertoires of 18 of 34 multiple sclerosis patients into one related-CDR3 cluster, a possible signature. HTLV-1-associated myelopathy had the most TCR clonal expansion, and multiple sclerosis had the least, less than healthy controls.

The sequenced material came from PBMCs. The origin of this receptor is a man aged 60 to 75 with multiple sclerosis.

The CDR3 DNA follows: TGCGCCAGCAGCTTCACCGGGACAGGGGAGGAGCAGTACTTC. Amino acids: CASSFTGTGEEQYF. The chain employs TRBV5-1 and TRBJ2-7, with 10 bases that match TRBD1. The germline V gene encodes CDR1 SGHRS and CDR2 YFSETQ. This CDR3 is built from 14 residues. With V trimmed by 2 bases and J by 7 bases, 6 bases remained unmatched.